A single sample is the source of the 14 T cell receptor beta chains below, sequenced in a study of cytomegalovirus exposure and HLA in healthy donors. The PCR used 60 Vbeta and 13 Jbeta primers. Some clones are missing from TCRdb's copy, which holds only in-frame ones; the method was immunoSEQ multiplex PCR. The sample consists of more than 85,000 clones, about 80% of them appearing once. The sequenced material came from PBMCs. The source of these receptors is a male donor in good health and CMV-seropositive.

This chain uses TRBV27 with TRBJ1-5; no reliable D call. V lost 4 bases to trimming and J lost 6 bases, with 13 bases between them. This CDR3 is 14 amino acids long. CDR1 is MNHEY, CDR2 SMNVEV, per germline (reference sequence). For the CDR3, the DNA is TGTGCCAGCAGTTCTGAGGGAATCGGTCAGCCCCAGCATTTT. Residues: CASSSEGIGQPQHF.

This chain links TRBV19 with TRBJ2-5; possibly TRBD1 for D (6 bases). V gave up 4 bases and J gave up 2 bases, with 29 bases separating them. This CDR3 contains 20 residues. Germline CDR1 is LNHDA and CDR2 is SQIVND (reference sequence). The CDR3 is CASSTTGLGLYRRNQETQYF. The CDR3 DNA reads TGTGCCAGTAGTACGACAGGCTTAGGACTGTATCGGAGGAATCAAGAGACCCAGTACTTC.

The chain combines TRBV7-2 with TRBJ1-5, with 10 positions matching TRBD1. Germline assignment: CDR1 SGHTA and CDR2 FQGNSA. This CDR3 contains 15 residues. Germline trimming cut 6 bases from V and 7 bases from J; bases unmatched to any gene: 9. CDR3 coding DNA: TGTGCCAGCAGTCTTGACAGGGGGCGAGAACAGCCCCAGCATTTT. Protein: CASSLDRGREQPQHF.

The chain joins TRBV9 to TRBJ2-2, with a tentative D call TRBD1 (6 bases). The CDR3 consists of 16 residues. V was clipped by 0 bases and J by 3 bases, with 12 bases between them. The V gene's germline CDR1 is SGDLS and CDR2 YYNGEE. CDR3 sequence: CASSVVSRGDTGELFF. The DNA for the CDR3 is TGTGCCAGCAGCGTAGTGTCCAGGGGAGACACCGGGGAGCTGTTTTTT.

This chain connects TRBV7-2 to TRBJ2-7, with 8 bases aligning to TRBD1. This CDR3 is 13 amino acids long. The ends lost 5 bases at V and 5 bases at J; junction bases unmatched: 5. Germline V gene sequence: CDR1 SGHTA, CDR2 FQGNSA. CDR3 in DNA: TGTGCCAGCAGCCCCCGGACAGGGAACGAGCAGTACTTC. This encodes CASSPRTGNEQYF.

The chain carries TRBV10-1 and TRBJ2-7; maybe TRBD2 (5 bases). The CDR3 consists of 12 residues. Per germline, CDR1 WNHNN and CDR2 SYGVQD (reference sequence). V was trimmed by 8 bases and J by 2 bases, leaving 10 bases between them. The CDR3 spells CASGGSPYEQYF. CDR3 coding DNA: TGCGCCAGCGGAGGCAGCCCCTACGAGCAGTACTTC.

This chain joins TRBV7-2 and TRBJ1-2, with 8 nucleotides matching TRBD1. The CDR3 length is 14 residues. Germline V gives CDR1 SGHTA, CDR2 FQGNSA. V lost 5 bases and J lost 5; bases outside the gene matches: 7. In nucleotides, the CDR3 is TGTGCCAGCAGCCCCGACAGGGGCCCATATGGCTACACCTTC. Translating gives CASSPDRGPYGYTF.

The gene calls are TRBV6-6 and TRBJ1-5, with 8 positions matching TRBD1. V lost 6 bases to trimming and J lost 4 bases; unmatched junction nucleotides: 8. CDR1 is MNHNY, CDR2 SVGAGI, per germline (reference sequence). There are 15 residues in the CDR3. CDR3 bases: TGTGCCAGCAGCCCGGGACAGGTGAAGAATCAGCCCCAGCATTTT. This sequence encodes CASSPGQVKNQPQHF.

The CDR3 region has the DNA TGTGCCAGCAGCAGAGGGCCGCAGGGGGTGGATGGCTACACCTTC. This sequence encodes CASSRGPQGVDGYTF. The J gene is TRBJ1-2, the V gene TRBV7-2, with 7 bases fitting TRBD1. This CDR3 comprises 15 residues. The V segment lost 5 bases and the J segment 6 bases; nucleotides outside the gene matches: 12. Germline lookup yields CDR1 SGHTA and CDR2 FQGNSA.

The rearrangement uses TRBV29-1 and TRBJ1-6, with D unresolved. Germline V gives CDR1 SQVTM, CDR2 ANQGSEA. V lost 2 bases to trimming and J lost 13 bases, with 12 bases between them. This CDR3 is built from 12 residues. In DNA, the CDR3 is TGCAGCGTTGAACGCCGGGTAGCTCCCCTCCACTTT. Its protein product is CSVERRVAPLHF. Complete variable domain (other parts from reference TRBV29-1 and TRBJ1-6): SAVISQKPSRDICQRGTSLTIQCQVDSQVTMMFWYRQQPGQSLTLIATANQGSEATYESGFVIDKFPISRPNLTFSTLTVSNMSPEDSSIYLCSVERRVAPLHFGNGTRLTVT.

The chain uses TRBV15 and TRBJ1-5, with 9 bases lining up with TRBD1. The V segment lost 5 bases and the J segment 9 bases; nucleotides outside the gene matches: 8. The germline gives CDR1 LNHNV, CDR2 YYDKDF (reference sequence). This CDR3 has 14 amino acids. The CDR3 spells CATSRDRVVRPQHF. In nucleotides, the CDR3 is TGTGCCACCAGCCGGGACAGGGTCGTTCGGCCCCAGCATTTT.

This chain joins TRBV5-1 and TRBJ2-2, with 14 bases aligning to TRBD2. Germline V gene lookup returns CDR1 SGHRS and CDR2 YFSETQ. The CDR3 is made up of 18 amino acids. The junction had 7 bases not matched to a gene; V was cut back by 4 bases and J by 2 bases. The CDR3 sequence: CASSIGLAGGSNTGELFF. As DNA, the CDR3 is TGCGCCAGCAGCATAGGACTAGCGGGGGGAAGTAACACCGGGGAGCTGTTTTTT.

The CDR3 spells CASSFQGESYNSPLHF. In DNA form, the CDR3 reads TGTGCCAGCAGTTTTCAGGGGGAATCCTATAATTCACCCCTCCACTTT. The gene calls are TRBV6-5 and TRBJ1-6, with 7 bases fitting TRBD1. Germline V CDR1 and CDR2: MNHEY, SVGAGI. J was trimmed by 1 base and V by 4 bases; bases with no gene match: 4. The CDR3 is made up of 16 amino acids.

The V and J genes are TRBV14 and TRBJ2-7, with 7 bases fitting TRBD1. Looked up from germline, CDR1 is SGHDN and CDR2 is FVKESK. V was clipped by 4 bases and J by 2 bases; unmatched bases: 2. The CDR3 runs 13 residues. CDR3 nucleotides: TGTGCCAGCAGCCGTCAGGGGGCCTACGAGCAGTACTTC. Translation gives CASSRQGAYEQYF.